The present T cell receptor beta chain was sequenced within a study of response to subunit inactivated influenza vaccine. Trimming removed 3 bases from V and 3 bases from J, with 8 bases in between. This CDR3 has 12 residues. Germline V gene lookup returns CDR1 SQVTM and CDR2 ANQGSEA. TCRdb called the RT-PCR reads again in MiXCR, with one record for every CDR3 protein. The sample has hundreds of thousands of distinct CDR3 sequences; approximately 14% are singletons. Comments on this clonotype: The antigen is undetermined.

Study-wide findings and caveats: Authors suggested few new T cells are recruited by each seasonal influenza vaccination.

The receptor was derived from a man aged 50 or older who received an inactivated influenza vaccine. This chain joins TRBV29-1 and TRBJ2-5, with a possible D match to TRBD2 (6 bases). Sequences were derived from PBMCs from blood, sampled 11 to 12 days after vaccination. This CDR3 is CSVDGGEETQYF. The CDR3 DNA reads as TGCAGCGTTGACGGCGGGGAAGAGACCCAGTACTTC.